This entry concerns a single T cell receptor (beta chain). This clone was seen only a few times. The input lacks base qualities; no much larger clone sits a single base away. There are 12 amino acids in the CDR3, from cysteine to phenylalanine inclusive. The kept DNA is CDR3 alone, 36 bases in frame from the first base. As encoded in the germline V gene, CDR1 is SGDLS while CDR2 is YYNGEE. Deletion took 5 bases off V and 5 bases off J, with a span of 10 bases between the germline ends. For TCR profiling, total RNA from no fewer than 8,000 sorted tetramer+ CD8 T cells was reverse transcribed into cDNA. CDR3 regions were amplified by PCR with primers annealing to V and J regions, adding unique molecular identifiers to track templates. Profiling of the TCRalpha and TCRbeta chains was done on the immunoSEQ platform, including the sequencing and error-correction standards of that platform. On the authors' methods: Clonal copy numbers were corrected for sequencing and PCR errors, and IMGT conventions were followed to define CDR3s. Analysis was restricted to productive rearrangements and performed with immunoSEQ Analyzer versions 2.0 and 3.0, while gene-pairing frequencies underwent further processing in Microsoft Excel. V-J pairings were visualized as Circos plots, and CDR3 motifs were found with MEME plus a custom motifSearch program. The OLGA algorithm was used to calculate the probability of generation of TCR sequences. A clonotype seen at both visits was called persistent, a clonotype seen only at the acute visit was called nonpersistent, and a clonotype seen only at convalescence was called de novo. A public TCR was defined as an amino acid clonotype used by more than one donor. Drawn from immuneACCESS, this table holds only the in-frame rearrangements with V and J called that TCRdb kept. Clones are partly lost; checked studies trace under half to an unresolved V gene and leave the rest unexplained. V and J calls and clone size come straight from that table; D and trimming were deduced from the DNA. This sample gives just over 2,000 clones in total; less than 30% of them show up just once. The ten largest clones add up to roughly 65% of the sample.

According to the study, the label for this sample's time point signals: acute infectious mononucleosis, at clinical presentation within 2 weeks of symptom onset (visit 1). Over primary infection, the study followed CD8 T cell responses to two immunodominant EBV epitopes: BRLF1 109 (YVL-BR) and BMLF1 280 (GLC-BM). Primary EBV infection was indicated by a positive serum heterophile antibody test and EBV viral capsid antigen-specific IgM. As a first step, magnetic positive selection (MACS) was used to enrich total CD8 T cells from the PBMCs. A FACSAria III was used to sort live CD3+ CD8+ tetramer+ cells to a purity above 90%. A PE-conjugated tetramer loaded with the BRLF1 109-117 peptide was used to sort the cells. Directly ex vivo after tetramer sorting, the TCR repertoires of EBV epitope-specific CD8 T cells were deep-sequenced at acute infection and at convalescence. Donors were three people aged roughly 18 to 29 with clinical acute infectious mononucleosis and laboratory evidence of primary EBV infection. Heparinized peripheral blood was collected when donors presented clinically with mononucleosis symptoms and again about 6 months afterward. PBMCs were isolated by Ficoll-Paque density gradient centrifugation.

This record belongs to a study of blood T cell repertoires in acute mononucleosis (dated by TCRdb to 2020 to 2021). Context from the whole study: To capture the primary response, acute-phase samples were obtained within 2 weeks of when symptoms began. In the acute phase, YVL-BR-specific cells accounted for a mean of about 2.1% of blood CD8 T cells, and GLC-BM-specific cells for a mean of about 1%. The mean EBV load in blood was around 4.1 log10 genome copies per million B cells during acute infection, compared with approximately 2.8 at convalescence. Results the study describes overall, beyond this receptor: The cohort comprised only a few donors, so group averages rested on very few individuals. For BRLF1 (YVL-BR), a dominant role in TCR repertoire selection was played by TCRalpha CDR3 motifs, whereas only a minimal role was played by TCRbeta. Only around 8.7% of unique acute clonotypes persisted into convalescence, yet these made up most of the response; new diverse de novo clonotypes seemingly replaced the rest. Because only a fraction of each donor's blood was analyzed, sampling error might partly account for the low clonotype overlap between the acute and convalescent samples.

Here the chain combines TRBV9 and TRBJ2-5; a confident D gene designation cannot be given. The specimen comprised EBV YVL epitope tetramer+ CD8+ T cells sorted from PBMCs, sampled during acute infectious mononucleosis. Explained via the paper, the cell subset or site label denotes: CD8 T cells binding a tetramer with EBV BRLF1 109-117 peptide (YVL-BR). This sequence was found in a man younger than 30 with infectious mononucleosis caused by EBV. The DNA sequence is TGTGCCAGCAGTTTGACTCTGGAGACCCAGTACTTC. Its protein is CASSLTLETQYF.